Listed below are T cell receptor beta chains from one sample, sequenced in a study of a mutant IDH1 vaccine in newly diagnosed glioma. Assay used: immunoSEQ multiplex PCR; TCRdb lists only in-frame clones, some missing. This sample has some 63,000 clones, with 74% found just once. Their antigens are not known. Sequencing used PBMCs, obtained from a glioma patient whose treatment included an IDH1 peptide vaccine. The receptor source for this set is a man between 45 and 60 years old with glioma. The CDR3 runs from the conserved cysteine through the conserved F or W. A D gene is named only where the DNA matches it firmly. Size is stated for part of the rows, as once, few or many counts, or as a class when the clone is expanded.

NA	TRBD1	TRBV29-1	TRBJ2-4	CSVTRDRGNIQYF
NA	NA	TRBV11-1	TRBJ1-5	CASSLNGEEQPQHF
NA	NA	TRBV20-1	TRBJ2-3	CSMTADTQYF
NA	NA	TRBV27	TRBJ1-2	CASSYLGQSGNYGYTF
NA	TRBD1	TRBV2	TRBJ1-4	CASSEAPGTEKLFF
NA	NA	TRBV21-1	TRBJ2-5	CASSKVVLNRETQYF
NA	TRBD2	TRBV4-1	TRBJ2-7	CASSQPAGNSYEQYF
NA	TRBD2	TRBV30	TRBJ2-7	CAWSVGRAGGEQYF
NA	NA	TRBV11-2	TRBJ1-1	CASSLGGELEAFF
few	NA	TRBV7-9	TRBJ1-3	CASSLRPQGLVGNTIYF
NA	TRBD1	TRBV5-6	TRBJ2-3	CASSWGTGVDTQYF
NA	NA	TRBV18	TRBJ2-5	CASSPREQETQYF
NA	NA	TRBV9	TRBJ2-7	CASSVDTQGSSYEQYF
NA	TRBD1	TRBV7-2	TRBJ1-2	CASSLAFRGQEYGYTF
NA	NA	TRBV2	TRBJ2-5	CASTLGSSTKTQYF
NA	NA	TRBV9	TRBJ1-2	CASSVAQNVDGYTF
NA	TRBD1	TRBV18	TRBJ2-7	CASSGGQGPYEQYF
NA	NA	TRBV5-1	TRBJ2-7	CASTTVGGPHHGGDYEQYF
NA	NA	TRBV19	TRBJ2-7	CASSIRLSYEQYF
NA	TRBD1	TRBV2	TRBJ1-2	CASSVGQVDYGYTF
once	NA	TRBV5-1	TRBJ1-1	CASSLGRLTEAFF
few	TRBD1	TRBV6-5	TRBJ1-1	CASSQPDRANTEAFF
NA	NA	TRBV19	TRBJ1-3	CASSIRGGTGNTIYF
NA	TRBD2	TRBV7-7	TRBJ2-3	CASSSGLAGASQYF
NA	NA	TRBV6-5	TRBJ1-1	CASSYSERLNTEAFF
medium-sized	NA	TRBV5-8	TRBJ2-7	CASSLPYSVAAYEQYF
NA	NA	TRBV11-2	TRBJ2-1	CASSLDPGLEQFF
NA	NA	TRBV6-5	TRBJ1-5	CASSYSKRQPQHF
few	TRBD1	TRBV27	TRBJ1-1	CASSSPTPGTGVLNTEAFF
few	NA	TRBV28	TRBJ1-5	CASSLWLRGRKQSNQPQHF
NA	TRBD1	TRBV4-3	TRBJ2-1	CASSQDYRTGGLDEQFF
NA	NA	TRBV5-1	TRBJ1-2	CASSPDAHGYTF
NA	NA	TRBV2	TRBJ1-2	CASSVPRPGPRRGYTF
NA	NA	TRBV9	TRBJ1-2	CASSVVGHGYTF
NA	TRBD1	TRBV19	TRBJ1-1	CASSVGTGANTEAFF
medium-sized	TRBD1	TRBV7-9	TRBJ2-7	CASSSTDRVGYEQYF
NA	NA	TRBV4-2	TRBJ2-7	CASSQEGAITEQYF
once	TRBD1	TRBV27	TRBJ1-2	CASRPGGIAYGYTF
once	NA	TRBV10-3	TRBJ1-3	CAISEGHSGNTIYF
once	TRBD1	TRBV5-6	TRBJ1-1	CASSFRGGAGQAFF
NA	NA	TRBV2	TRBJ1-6	CASRKGTGSPLHF
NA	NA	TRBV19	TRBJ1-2	CASSIGQGFNYGYTF
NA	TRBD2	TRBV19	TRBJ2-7	CASSPRASQGGGSYEQYF
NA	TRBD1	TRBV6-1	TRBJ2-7	CASSGDRGPSYEQYF
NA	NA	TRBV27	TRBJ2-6	CASSLYSGANVLTF